The clone carrying this T cell receptor beta chain was seen repeatedly, ten times or more. As yet, its antigen is unknown. The sample originates from a study of naive and memory T cell subsets. The study's findings and limits: Over 85% of naive TCR sequences appeared only once after error correction, unlike memory subsets. TCR counts from RNA may reflect activation-linked expression changes.

V lost 3 bases, J lost 2 bases, and 8 bases lay in between. The CDR3 consists of 14 residues. Germline V lookup: CDR1 ENHRY, CDR2 SYGVKD. An equimolar mix of two oligonucleotides served as the beta constant-region primer for TRBC1 and TRBC2. Ligation attached a single-stranded oligonucleotide with a 12-nucleotide UMI and the SP2 primer to the cDNA 3' end. Ligated cDNA was amplified by four rounds of PCR with nested alpha and beta constant-region primers and SP2. MiXCR was run by TCRdb on the UMI-ligation and nested PCR reads, yielding one entry per CDR3 protein. The data hold under 150,000 distinct CDR3 sequences, with about 15% observed a single time.

Input material: naive CD4+ T cells from blood. This TCR was sampled from a human donor in good health. The chain is built from TRBV10-3 and TRBJ2-1; D gene uncertain. The CDR3, as DNA: TGTGCCATCAGTGACTTAGGGACCTACAATGAGCAGTTCTTC. It codes for CAISDLGTYNEQFF.